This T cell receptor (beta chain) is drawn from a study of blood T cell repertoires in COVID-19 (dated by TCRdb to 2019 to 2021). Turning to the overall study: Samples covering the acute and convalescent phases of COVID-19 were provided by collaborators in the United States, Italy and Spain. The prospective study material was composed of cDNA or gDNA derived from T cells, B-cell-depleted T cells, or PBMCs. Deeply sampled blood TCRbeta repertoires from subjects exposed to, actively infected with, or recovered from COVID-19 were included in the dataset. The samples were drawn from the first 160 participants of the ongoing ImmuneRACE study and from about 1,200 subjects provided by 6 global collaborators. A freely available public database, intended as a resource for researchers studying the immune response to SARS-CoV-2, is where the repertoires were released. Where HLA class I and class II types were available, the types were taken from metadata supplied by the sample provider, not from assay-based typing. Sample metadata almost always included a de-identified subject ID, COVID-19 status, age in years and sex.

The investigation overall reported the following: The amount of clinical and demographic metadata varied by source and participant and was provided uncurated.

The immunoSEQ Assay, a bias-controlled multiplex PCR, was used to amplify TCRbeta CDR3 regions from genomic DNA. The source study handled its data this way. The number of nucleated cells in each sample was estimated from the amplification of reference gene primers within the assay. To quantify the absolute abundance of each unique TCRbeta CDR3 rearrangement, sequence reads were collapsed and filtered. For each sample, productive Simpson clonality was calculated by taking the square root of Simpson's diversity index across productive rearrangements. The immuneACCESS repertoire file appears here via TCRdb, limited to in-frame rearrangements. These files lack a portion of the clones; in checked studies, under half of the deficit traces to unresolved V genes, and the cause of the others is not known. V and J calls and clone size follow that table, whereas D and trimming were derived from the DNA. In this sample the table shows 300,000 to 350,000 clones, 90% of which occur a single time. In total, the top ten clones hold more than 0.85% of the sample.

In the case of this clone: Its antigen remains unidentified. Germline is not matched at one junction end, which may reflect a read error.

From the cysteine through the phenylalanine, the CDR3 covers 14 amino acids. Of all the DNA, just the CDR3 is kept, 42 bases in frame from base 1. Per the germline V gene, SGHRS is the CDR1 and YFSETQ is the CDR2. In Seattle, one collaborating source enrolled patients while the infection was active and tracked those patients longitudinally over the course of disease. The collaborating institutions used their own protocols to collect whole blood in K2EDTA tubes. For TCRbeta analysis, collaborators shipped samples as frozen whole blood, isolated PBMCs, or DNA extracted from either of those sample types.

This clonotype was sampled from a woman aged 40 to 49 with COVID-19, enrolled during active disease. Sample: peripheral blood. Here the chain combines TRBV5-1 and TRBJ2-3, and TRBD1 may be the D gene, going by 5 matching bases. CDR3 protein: CVSSSGSPPDTQYF. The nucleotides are TGCGTCAGCAGCTCAGGGTCCCCACCAGATACGCAGTATTTT.